One and the same sample provided the 5 T cell receptor beta chains below, sequenced in a study of T-cell reconstitution after alpha-beta-depleted transplantation in children. For TCRbeta, the library was prepared with unique molecular identifiers. TCRdb reprocessed the PCR reads with MiXCR, giving one entry per CDR3 protein. The table has more than 400,000 distinct CDR3 sequences, roughly 43% seen once. Here the sequenced sample was PBMCs, taken before TCRalphabeta/CD19-depleted stem cell transplant. These receptors originate from a girl aged 2 to 9 with aplastic anemia, due to receive a stem cell transplant.

There are many counts of this clonotype. The CDR3 spells CSVLGGLGNEQFF. DNA of the CDR3: TGCAGCGTGCTCGGTGGTCTCGGGAATGAGCAGTTCTTC. The chain links TRBV29-1 to TRBJ2-1; D gene uncertain. The CDR3 totals 13 residues. CDR1 is SQVTM, CDR2 ANQGSEA, per germline. V dropped 6 bases and J dropped 7 bases, with 16 bases sitting between them.

The V gene is TRBV15, the J gene TRBJ1-5; D not resolved. V gave up 3 bases and J gave up 4 bases, with 4 bases separating them. Germline CDR1 and CDR2: LNHNV and YYDKDF (reference sequence). The CDR3 runs to 12 residues. CDR3 DNA sequence: TGTGCCACCAGCAGGCTGAATCAGCCCCAGCATTTT. Translation gives CATSRLNQPQHF.

This clonotype has at least ten counts. CDR3 protein: CSARANTDTQYF. The CDR3 DNA reads TGCAGTGCTAGAGCGAACACAGATACGCAGTATTTT. The chain is built from TRBV20-1 and TRBJ2-3; no definite D call. The V end was cut by 1 base, the J end by 2 bases, with 4 bases between. This CDR3 has 12 residues. Germline lookup yields CDR1 DFQATT and CDR2 SNEGSKA (reference sequence).

This chain joins TRBV15 and TRBJ1-5; TRBD1 agrees at 8 bases. Germline trimming cut 6 bases from V and 5 bases from J; bases unmatched to any gene: 9. From germline, CDR1 is LNHNV and CDR2 YYDKDF (reference sequence). The CDR3 has 15 amino acids. CDR3: CATSNWTGRDQPQHF. The CDR3 region has the DNA TGTGCCACCAGTAATTGGACAGGGAGAGATCAGCCCCAGCATTTT.

This chain uses TRBV20-1 with TRBJ1-1, with D possibly matching TRBD1 (5 bases). Germline assignment: CDR1 DFQATT and CDR2 SNEGSKA (reference sequence). V lost 0 bases and J lost 6, with 11 bases in between. The length of the CDR3 is 13 residues. The CDR3 sequence is CSARDLGGPEAFF. CDR3 bases: TGCAGTGCTAGAGATCTTGGGGGACCTGAAGCTTTCTTT.